These 18 T cell receptor beta chains share one sample of origin, sequenced in a study of T cell repertoires in cytomegalovirus infection. TCRdb recomputed calls from the reads with MiXCR, one row per CDR3 protein. The table lists approximately 500,000 distinct CDR3 sequences, around 11% of them singletons. The sample consisted of PBMCs. These receptors were taken from a human donor in good health (CMV status not recorded). Some clones in this sample may be carry-over from other donors' samples.

The chain joins TRBV11-2 to TRBJ1-6; 9 bases are shared with TRBD1. CDR1 SGHAT and CDR2 FQNNGV come from the germline V gene. The CDR3 has 15 residues. The junction had 7 bases not matched to a gene; V was cut back by 7 bases and J by 6 bases. CDR3 nucleotides: TGTGCCAGCACCCTTACGGGACAGGGTAATTCACCCCTCCACTTT. This gives the protein CASTLTGQGNSPLHF.

This clonotype was counted between two and nine times. The chain carries TRBV5-1 and TRBJ2-2; 14 bases line up with TRBD2. Germline loops: CDR1 SGHRS, CDR2 YFSETQ. This CDR3 has 18 residues. Unmatched junction bases numbered 6, after V lost 0 bases and J lost 5 bases. The CDR3 DNA reads TGCGCCAGCAGCTTGGATGGGACTAGCGGGAGTGGGACCGGGGAGCTGTTTTTT. Amino acids: CASSLDGTSGSGTGELFF.

This clonotype came up many times. CDR3 bases: TGTGCCAGCAGCGCAGGACTAGCGGGGCACACAGATACGCAGTATTTT. This encodes CASSAGLAGHTDTQYF. The rearrangement uses TRBV7-8 and TRBJ2-3; 12 bases align to TRBD2. The junction had 5 bases not matched to a gene; V was cut back by 5 bases and J by 2 bases. The CDR3 contains 16 residues. Per the germline V gene, CDR1 is SGHVS and CDR2 is FQNEAQ.

The J gene is TRBJ2-2, the V gene TRBV2; D is uncertain. The CDR3 covers 14 residues. Trimming removed 7 bases from V and 4 bases from J, with 13 bases in between. Germline-derived CDR1 and CDR2 are SNHLY and FYNNEI. This CDR3 is CASTASRGTGELFF. CDR3 DNA: TGTGCCAGCACGGCCTCTCGCGGCACCGGGGAGCTGTTTTTT.

This clonotype was counted ten times or more. The rearrangement uses TRBV7-9 and TRBJ2-2; a weak D match, TRBD1 (5 bases). The CDR3 extends over 15 amino acids. Germline V gene data show CDR1 as SEHNR and CDR2 as FQNEAQ (reference sequence). Trimming cost V 0 bases and J 5 bases, with 10 bases left between them. The CDR3 protein is CASSLAGALTGELFF. CDR3 in DNA: TGTGCCAGCAGCTTAGCTGGGGCCCTAACCGGGGAGCTGTTTTTT. The variable domain in full, with the rest retrieved from reference TRBV7-9 and TRBJ2-2, is DTGVSQNPRHKITKRGQNVTFRCDPISEHNRLYWYRQTLGQGPEFLTYFQNEAQLEKSRLLSDRFSAERPKGSFSTLEIQRTEQGDSAMYLCASSLAGALTGELFFGEGSRLTVL.

This clonotype came up many times. The CDR3: CASSFLAGGQDTQYF. CDR3 nucleotide sequence: TGTGCCAGCAGTTTCTTAGCGGGGGGGCAAGATACGCAGTATTTT. The chain is built from TRBV27 and TRBJ2-3; 11 nucleotides align to TRBD2. The CDR3 is made up of 15 amino acids. With V trimmed by 3 bases and J by 5 bases, 4 bases remained unmatched. Germline V lookup: CDR1 MNHEY, CDR2 SMNVEV (reference sequence).

This clonotype was seen a few times. The V call is TRBV29-1, the J call TRBJ2-2; TRBD1 matches at 9 bases. Germline CDR1 is SQVTM and CDR2 is ANQGSEA. The CDR3 totals 13 residues. After removal of 3 bases from V and 6 bases from J, the junction contained 2 bases not matched to a gene. For the CDR3, the DNA is TGCAGCGTTGACCGGACAGGGGCCGGGGAGCTGTTTTTT. Translated: CSVDRTGAGELFF.

The chain carries TRBV11-2 and TRBJ1-1; 8 bases are a match to TRBD1. V trimming: 0 bases; J trimming: 7 bases; junction bases outside the gene matches: 4. This CDR3 has 14 residues. Germline-derived CDR1 and CDR2 are SGHAT and FQNNGV. The CDR3 reads CASSLDYGQGEAFF. As DNA, the CDR3 is TGTGCCAGCAGCTTAGATTATGGACAGGGTGAAGCTTTCTTT.

This clonotype was detected many times. J is TRBJ2-3 and V is TRBV28; perhaps D is TRBD1 or TRBD2 (6 bases each). The germline V and J ends were trimmed by 7 bases and 2 bases, with 10 bases remaining between them. The CDR3 extends over 13 amino acids. CDR1 and CDR2 from the germline V gene are MDHEN and SYDVKM. CDR3 in amino acids: CASTGDFTDTQYF. CDR3 nucleotides: TGTGCCAGCACAGGGGACTTCACAGATACGCAGTATTTT.

The chain has TRBV24-1 and TRBJ2-2, with a possible D match to TRBD1 (6 bases). The CDR3 consists of 15 residues. V lost 3 bases and J lost 5, with 12 bases in between. The germline CDR1 and CDR2 sequences are KGHDR and SFDVKD. For the CDR3, the DNA is TGTGCCACCAGTGATGAACAGGGCGTTACCGGGGAGCTGTTTTTT. Translation gives CATSDEQGVTGELFF.

The V gene is TRBV10-3, the J gene TRBJ2-5; TRBD1 agrees at 7 bases. V was pared by 6 bases and J by 10 bases, with 11 bases of the junction left unmatched. This CDR3 region has 13 residues. CDR1 is ENHRY and CDR2 is SYGVKD in the germline V gene. The DNA of the CDR3 is TGTGCCATCAGATCCTGGGACAGCCTACTCCAGTACTTC. It specifies CAIRSWDSLLQYF.

Only a few counts were recorded for this clonotype. J is TRBJ2-3 and V is TRBV2; possibly TRBD2 for D (5 bases). In germline, CDR1 is SNHLY, CDR2 FYNNEI. This CDR3 spans 12 amino acids. V lost 8 bases and J lost 6, with 12 bases in between. CDR3 in DNA: TGTGCCAGCGGACTGGTGGGGGATACGCAGTATTTT. Encoded protein: CASGLVGDTQYF. The full variable domain, completed using reference TRBV2 and TRBJ2-3, is EPEVTQTPSHQVTQMGQEVILRCVPISNHLYFYWYRQILGQKVEFLVSFYNNEISEKSEIFDDQFSVERPDGSNFTLKIRSTKLEDSAMYFCASGLVGDTQYFGPGTRLTVL.

This clonotype was picked up many times. V is TRBV7-9 and J is TRBJ2-3, with 9 bases that match TRBD1. The CDR3 extends over 19 amino acids. Germline V gene lookup returns CDR1 SEHNR and CDR2 FQNEAQ (reference sequence). The V and J ends lost 4 bases and 5 bases, in that order; junction bases with no gene match: 19. The CDR3: CASSSFGQGLTIRLDTQYF. The CDR3, as DNA: TGTGCCAGCAGCTCCTTCGGACAGGGGCTCACTATACGCCTAGATACGCAGTATTTT.

At least ten counts were recorded for this clonotype. The chain has TRBV6-1 and TRBJ1-2; the match to TRBD1 covers 7 bases. V was pared by 0 bases and J by 5 bases, with 9 bases of the junction left unmatched. CDR1 MNHNS and CDR2 SASEGT come from the germline V gene. CDR3 length equals 16 residues. CDR3 DNA sequence: TGTGCCAGCAGTGAAGCGGTAATTCAGGGGGAGTATGGCTACACCTTC. Translating it yields CASSEAVIQGEYGYTF.

This clonotype was seen at least ten times. The rearrangement links TRBV12-3 or TRBV12-4 to TRBJ1-1, with D tentatively TRBD1 (5 bases). The CDR3 runs to 13 residues. V was shortened by 6 bases and J by 0 bases, with 8 bases between the two germline ends. The CDR3 loop reads CASRGDLNTEAFF. CDR3 nucleotides: TGTGCCAGCAGGGGGGATTTGAACACTGAAGCTTTCTTT.

This clonotype was counted at least ten times. The V call is TRBV7-3, the J call TRBJ2-2; D gene uncertain. This CDR3 has 15 amino acids. Trimming removed 3 bases from V and 4 bases from J, with 12 bases in between. The V gene's germline CDR1 is SGHTA and CDR2 FQGTGA. The DNA for the CDR3 is TGTGCCAGCAGCTTGTGGAGTTCGGGCACCGGGGAGCTGTTTTTT. It translates to CASSLWSSGTGELFF. The full variable domain, with the rest looked up from reference TRBV7-3 and TRBJ2-2, is GAGVSQTPSNKVTEKGKYVELRCDPISGHTALYWYRQSLGQGPEFLIYFQGTGAADDSGLPNDRFFAVRPEGSVSTLKIQRTERGDSAVYLCASSLWSSGTGELFFGEGSRLTVL.

The chain uses TRBV7-9 and TRBJ1-2; the match to TRBD1 covers 7 bases. CDR3 length: 16 amino acids. The germline CDR1 and CDR2 sequences are SEHNR and FQNEAQ (reference sequence). The ends lost 5 bases at V and 4 bases at J; junction bases unmatched: 13. Here the CDR3 DNA reads TGTGCCAGCAGCCCCCTATCGAAGGGGGCTGGCTATGGCTACACCTTC. The encoded protein is CASSPLSKGAGYGYTF. The full variable domain, its missing parts supplied by reference TRBV7-9 and TRBJ1-2, is DTGVSQNPRHKITKRGQNVTFRCDPISEHNRLYWYRQTLGQGPEFLTYFQNEAQLEKSRLLSDRFSAERPKGSFSTLEIQRTEQGDSAMYLCASSPLSKGAGYGYTFGSGTRLTVV.

The chain uses TRBV19 and TRBJ2-2; D is undetermined. Germline values: CDR1 LNHDA, CDR2 SQIVND (reference sequence). The CDR3 sequence is 15 residues long. V gave up 1 base and J gave up 7 bases, with 13 bases separating them. CDR3 in amino acids: CASSIAVSPLGELFF. The CDR3 DNA reads TGTGCCAGTAGTATAGCTGTCTCCCCCCTCGGGGAGCTGTTTTTT.